Listed here are 20 T cell receptor beta chains from one sample, sequenced in a study of shared clonotypes between healthy human individuals. Sequencing used immunoSEQ multiplex PCR; TCRdb keeps in-frame clones, though not all of them. The table has over a million clones, around 76% seen once; the top ten hold approximately 1.5%. What was sequenced was memory CD4+ T cells sorted from blood. Sample subset: CD45RA-negative fraction. Receptors originate from a young man in good health.

The rearrangement links TRBV29-1 to TRBJ1-2; no firm D call. CDR3 length: 12 amino acids. Germline CDR1 SQVTM, CDR2 ANQGSEA. Trimming took off 7 bases at V and 0 bases at J, with 9 bases between the two ends. The CDR3 coding sequence is TGCAGCGCGTCCACTCCTAACTATGGCTACACCTTC. Its protein is CSASTPNYGYTF.

The chain joins TRBV14 to TRBJ2-5, with D hard to call. The CDR3 is made up of 14 amino acids. Germline values: CDR1 SGHDN, CDR2 FVKESK. With 5 bases removed from V and 7 bases from J, the gap between germline ends came to 17 bases. The CDR3 reads CASSAQGPVGTQYF. CDR3 coding DNA: TGTGCCAGCAGCGCCCAAGGCCCCGTAGGGACCCAGTACTTC.

J is TRBJ1-2 and V is TRBV28; TRBD1 agrees at 12 bases. The CDR3 extends over 17 amino acids. J was trimmed by 7 bases and V by 7 bases; bases with no gene match: 16. Germline V gene data show CDR1 as MDHEN and CDR2 as SYDVKM. CDR3 bases: TGTGCCAGCATCCTAGGGACAGGGGGCTTTCAGACCGGTGGCTACACCTTC. It specifies CASILGTGGFQTGGYTF.

The V and J genes are TRBV5-6 and TRBJ1-2; unclear D gene. Germline V CDR1 and CDR2: SGHDT, YYEEEE. V gave up 0 bases and J gave up 5 bases, with 8 bases separating them. This CDR3 region has 13 residues. The CDR3 DNA reads TGTGCCAGCAGCTTGGACGTTGAGTATGGCTACACCTTC. The encoded protein is CASSLDVEYGYTF.

The gene calls are TRBV5-1 and TRBJ1-4, with D maybe TRBD1 (6 bases). The V gene's germline CDR1 is SGHRS and CDR2 YFSETQ. With 8 bases removed from V and 4 bases from J, the gap between germline ends came to 18 bases. The CDR3 sequence is 15 residues long. CDR3 in amino acids: CASRPRGLDNEKLFF. In DNA form, the CDR3 reads TGCGCCAGTAGACCCAGGGGACTCGATAATGAAAAACTGTTTTTT.

In this sample, this clone turned up a few times. The CDR3 loop is CASSSKDRGTEAFF. DNA for the CDR3: TGTGCCAGCAGTTCAAAGGACAGGGGCACTGAAGCTTTCTTT. The chain carries TRBV6-6 and TRBJ1-1; 9 nucleotides align to TRBD1. Germline V gene sequence: CDR1 MNHNY, CDR2 SVGAGI (reference sequence). CDR3 length: 14 residues. Trimming cost V 4 bases and J 4 bases; bases outside gene matches: 4.

V and J are TRBV19 and TRBJ1-1; 9 nucleotides line up with TRBD1. The length of the CDR3 is 14 residues. V shed 5 bases and J 6 bases; nucleotides not matched to a gene: 7. The germline V gene encodes CDR1 LNHDA and CDR2 SQIVND (reference sequence). CDR3 in amino acids: CASSPDRGIAEAFF. Here the CDR3 DNA reads TGTGCCAGTAGTCCGGACAGGGGAATCGCTGAAGCTTTCTTT.

The gene calls are TRBV19 and TRBJ2-3, with D perhaps matching TRBD2 (6 bases). Trimming took 10 bases from V and 0 from J, leaving 14 bases between them. CDR3 length: 14 residues. From germline, CDR1 is LNHDA and CDR2 SQIVND (reference sequence). CDR3 nucleotides: TGTGCCACTTCGGACGGGACTAGCACAGATACGCAGTATTTT. Encoded protein: CATSDGTSTDTQYF.

As to this clone: Other nucleotide sequences from this sample produce the same CDR3. The chain joins TRBV6-6 to TRBJ2-3; the D is unclear. Germline CDR1 reads MNHNY; CDR2 reads SVGAGI (reference sequence). The CDR3 length is 12 residues. The V end lost 0 bases, the J end lost 6 bases, and 4 bases lay between the germline ends. CDR3 amino acids: CASSYSGDTQYF. In nucleotides, the CDR3 is TGTGCCAGCAGTTACTCCGGTGATACGCAGTATTTT.

The chain carries TRBV2 and TRBJ2-5, with D tentatively TRBD2 (6 bases). The CDR3 has 12 residues. V was clipped by 6 bases and J by 5 bases, with 10 bases between them. Germline V gene data show CDR1 as SNHLY and CDR2 as FYNNEI. CDR3 sequence reads: CASRGRDETQYF. The CDR3 bases are TGTGCCAGCAGAGGGCGGGACGAGACCCAGTACTTC.

This chain uses TRBV7-2 with TRBJ2-7; 10 bases match TRBD2. CDR1 and CDR2 (germline): SGHTA, FQGNSA. This CDR3 spans 15 amino acids. V shed 6 bases and J 4 bases; nucleotides not matched to a gene: 9. CDR3 amino acids: CASRQRTSGQYEQYF. CDR3 coding DNA: TGTGCCAGCAGACAAAGGACTAGCGGACAGTACGAGCAGTACTTC.

J is TRBJ2-7 and V is TRBV5-8, with D possibly matching TRBD2 (5 bases). The CDR3 is 10 residues long. V was clipped by 6 bases and J by 7 bases, with 8 bases between them. Germline V gives CDR1 SGHTS, CDR2 YDEGEE. CDR3 in amino acids: CASTRREQYF. CDR3 coding DNA: TGTGCCAGCACCAGGAGGGAGCAGTACTTC.

The chain links TRBV10-3 to TRBJ2-7; D gene unclear. The CDR3 has 13 amino acids. Between the trimmed V and J ends, which lost 0 bases and 5 bases, there was a span of 8 bases. The germline gives CDR1 ENHRY, CDR2 SYGVKD. CDR3 in amino acids: CAISESLDHEQYF. The DNA for the CDR3 is TGTGCCATCAGTGAGTCTTTGGACCACGAGCAGTACTTC.

V is TRBV7-2 and J is TRBJ2-3; a possible D gene is TRBD2 (5 bases). The V end lost 1 base, the J end lost 4 bases, and 15 bases lay between the germline ends. CDR1 and CDR2 (germline): SGHTA, FQGNSA. This CDR3 is 16 amino acids long. CDR3 in DNA: TGTGCCAGCAGCTTAGACGTCGCGGGCTCCCCAGATACGCAGTATTTT. Its translation is CASSLDVAGSPDTQYF.

V gene TRBV9 combines with J gene TRBJ2-2, with 9 bases matching TRBD1. This CDR3 region has 16 residues. After removal of 6 bases from V and 7 bases from J, the junction contained 13 bases not matched to a gene. Germline loops: CDR1 SGDLS, CDR2 YYNGEE. The CDR3 here is CASTPMGQGVLGELFF. DNA of the CDR3: TGTGCCAGCACCCCTATGGGACAGGGTGTCCTCGGGGAGCTGTTTTTT.

The chain employs TRBV6-1 and TRBJ1-2; D unclear. Germline V lookup: CDR1 MNHNS, CDR2 SASEGT. V was shortened by 0 bases and J by 0 bases, with 8 bases between the two germline ends. The CDR3 is 15 residues long. Here the CDR3 DNA reads TGTGCCAGCAGTGAAGCGCTGGGAGCTAACTATGGCTACACCTTC. Encoded protein: CASSEALGANYGYTF.

V gene TRBV14 combines with J gene TRBJ2-3; TRBD1 or TRBD2 may be the D gene (5 bases each). CDR1 SGHDN and CDR2 FVKESK come from the germline V gene. The CDR3 has 14 residues. V dropped 4 bases and J dropped 1 base, with 9 bases sitting between them. The CDR3 coding sequence is TGTGCCAGCAGCCCCCTGGGGGGCACAGATACGCAGTATTTT. Its protein product is CASSPLGGTDTQYF.

This chain uses TRBV27 with TRBJ2-7; perhaps TRBD2 as D (5 bases). Germline V gene data show CDR1 as MNHEY and CDR2 as SMNVEV (reference sequence). This CDR3 contains 15 residues. Between the trimmed V and J ends, which lost 3 bases and 0 bases, there was a span of 12 bases. CDR3: CASSLNSDSSYEQYF. CDR3 in DNA: TGTGCCAGCAGTTTGAATAGCGATAGCTCCTACGAGCAGTACTTC.

The chain has TRBV28 and TRBJ2-4; a possible D gene is TRBD2 (6 bases). From germline, CDR1 is MDHEN and CDR2 SYDVKM. This CDR3 is 18 amino acids long. V was pared by 4 bases and J by 0 bases, with 19 bases between. CDR3 DNA: TGTGCCAGCAGTTCCCGCGTGGGGGGATACTTAGCCAAAAACATTCAGTACTTC. Translated: CASSSRVGGYLAKNIQYF.

As for this clone: The same CDR3 can be traced to other DNA sequences in this sample. The gene calls are TRBV7-9 and TRBJ2-3; 11 bases line up with TRBD2. The germline V gene encodes CDR1 SEHNR and CDR2 FQNEAQ (reference sequence). The length of the CDR3 is 15 residues. Losses at the gene ends were 1 base for V and 6 bases for J; bases not matched to a gene: 3. The CDR3 DNA reads TGTGCCAGCAGCTTAGAACTAGCGGGGGCGGATACGCAGTATTTT. Its protein product is CASSLELAGADTQYF.